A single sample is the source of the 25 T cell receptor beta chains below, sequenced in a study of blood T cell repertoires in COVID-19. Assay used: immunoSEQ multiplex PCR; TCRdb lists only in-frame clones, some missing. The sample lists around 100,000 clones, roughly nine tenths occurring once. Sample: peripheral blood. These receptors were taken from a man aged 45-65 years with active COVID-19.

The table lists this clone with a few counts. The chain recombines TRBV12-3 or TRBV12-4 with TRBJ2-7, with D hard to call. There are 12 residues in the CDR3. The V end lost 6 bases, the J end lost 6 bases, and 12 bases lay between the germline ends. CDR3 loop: CASSKFSGEQYF. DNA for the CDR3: TGTGCCAGCAGCAAATTTAGTGGCGAGCAGTACTTC.

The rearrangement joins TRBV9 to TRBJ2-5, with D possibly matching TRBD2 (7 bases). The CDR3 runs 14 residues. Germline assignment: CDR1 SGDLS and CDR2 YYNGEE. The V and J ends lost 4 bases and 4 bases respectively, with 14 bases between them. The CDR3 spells CASSRRGRGETQYF. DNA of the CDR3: TGTGCCAGCAGCCGAAGGGGGAGGGGAGAGACCCAGTACTTC.

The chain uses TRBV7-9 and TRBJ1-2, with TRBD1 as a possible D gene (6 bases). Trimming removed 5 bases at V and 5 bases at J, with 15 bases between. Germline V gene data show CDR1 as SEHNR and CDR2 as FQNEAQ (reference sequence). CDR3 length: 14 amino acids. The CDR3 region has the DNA TGTGCCAGCAGCGTTGGGACAAAGGGGTATGGCTACACCTTC. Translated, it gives CASSVGTKGYGYTF.

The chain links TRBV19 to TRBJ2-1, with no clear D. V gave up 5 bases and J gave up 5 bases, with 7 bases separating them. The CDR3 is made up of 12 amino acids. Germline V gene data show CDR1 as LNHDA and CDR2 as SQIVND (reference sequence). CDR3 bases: TGTGCCAGTAGTCTAGGAGACAATGAGCAGTTCTTC. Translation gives CASSLGDNEQFF. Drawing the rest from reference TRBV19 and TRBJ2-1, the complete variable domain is DGGITQSPKYLFRKEGQNVTLSCEQNLNHDAMYWYRQDPGQGLRLIYYSQIVNDFQKGDIAEGYSVSREKKESFPLTVTSAQKNPTAFYLCASSLGDNEQFFGPGTRLTVL.

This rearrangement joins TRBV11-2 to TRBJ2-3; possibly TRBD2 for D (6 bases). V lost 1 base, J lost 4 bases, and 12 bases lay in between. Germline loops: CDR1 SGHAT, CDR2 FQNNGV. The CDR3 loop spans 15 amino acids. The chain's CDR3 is CASSLVGGVSDTQYF. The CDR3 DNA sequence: TGTGCCAGCAGCTTAGTGGGGGGAGTCTCAGATACGCAGTATTTT.

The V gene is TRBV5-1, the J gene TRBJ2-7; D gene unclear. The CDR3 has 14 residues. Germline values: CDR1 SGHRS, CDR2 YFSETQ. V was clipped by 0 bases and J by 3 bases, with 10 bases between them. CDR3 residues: CASSLGQRSYEQYF. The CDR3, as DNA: TGCGCCAGCAGCTTGGGGCAGCGAAGCTACGAGCAGTACTTC.

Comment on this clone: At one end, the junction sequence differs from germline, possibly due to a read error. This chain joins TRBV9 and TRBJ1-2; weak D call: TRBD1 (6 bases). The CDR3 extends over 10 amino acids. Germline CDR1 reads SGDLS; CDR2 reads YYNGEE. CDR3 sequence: CASSVVDSPF. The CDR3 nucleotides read TGTGCCAGCAGCGTAGTGGACAGCCCCTTC.

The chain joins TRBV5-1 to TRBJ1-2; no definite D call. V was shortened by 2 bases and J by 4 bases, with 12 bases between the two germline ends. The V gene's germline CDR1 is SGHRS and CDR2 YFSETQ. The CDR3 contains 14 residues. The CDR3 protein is CASSLAIESYGYTF. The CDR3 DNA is TGCGCCAGCAGCTTAGCAATAGAGAGCTATGGCTACACCTTC.

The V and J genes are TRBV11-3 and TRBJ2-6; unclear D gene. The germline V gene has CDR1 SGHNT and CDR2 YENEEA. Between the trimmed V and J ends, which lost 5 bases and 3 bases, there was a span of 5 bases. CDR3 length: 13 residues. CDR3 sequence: CASSLNGANVLTF. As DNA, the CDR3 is TGTGCCAGCAGCCTAAATGGGGCCAACGTCCTGACTTTC.

Here the CDR3 reads CASSRTGNTGELFF. The DNA for the CDR3 is TGTGCCAGCAGTCGGACAGGGAACACCGGGGAGCTGTTTTTT. The chain employs TRBV14 and TRBJ2-2; 7 bases match TRBD1. From germline, CDR1 is SGHDN and CDR2 FVKESK. V lost 6 bases, J lost 1 base, and 2 bases stayed unmatched. The CDR3 sequence is 14 residues long.

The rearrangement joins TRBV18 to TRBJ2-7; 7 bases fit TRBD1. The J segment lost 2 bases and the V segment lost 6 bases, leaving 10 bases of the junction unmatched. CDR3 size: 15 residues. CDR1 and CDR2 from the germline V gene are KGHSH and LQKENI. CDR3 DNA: TGTGCCAGCTCTCGACACCCAGGGGGAGCCTACGAGCAGTACTTC. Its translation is CASSRHPGGAYEQYF.

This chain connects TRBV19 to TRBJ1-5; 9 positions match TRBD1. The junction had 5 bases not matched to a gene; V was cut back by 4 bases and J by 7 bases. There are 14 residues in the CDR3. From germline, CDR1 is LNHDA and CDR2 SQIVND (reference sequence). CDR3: CASSTQGAWQPQHF. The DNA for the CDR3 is TGTGCCAGTAGTACACAGGGGGCATGGCAGCCCCAGCATTTT. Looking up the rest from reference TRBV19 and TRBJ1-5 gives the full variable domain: DGGITQSPKYLFRKEGQNVTLSCEQNLNHDAMYWYRQDPGQGLRLIYYSQIVNDFQKGDIAEGYSVSREKKESFPLTVTSAQKNPTAFYLCASSTQGAWQPQHFGDGTRLSIL.

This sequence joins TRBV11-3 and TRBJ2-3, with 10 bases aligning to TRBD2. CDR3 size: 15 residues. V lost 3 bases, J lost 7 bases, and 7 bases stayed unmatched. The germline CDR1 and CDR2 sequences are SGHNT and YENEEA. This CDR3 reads CASSLSGRGLYTQYF. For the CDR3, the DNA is TGTGCCAGCAGCTTGAGCGGGAGGGGGTTGTATACGCAGTATTTT.

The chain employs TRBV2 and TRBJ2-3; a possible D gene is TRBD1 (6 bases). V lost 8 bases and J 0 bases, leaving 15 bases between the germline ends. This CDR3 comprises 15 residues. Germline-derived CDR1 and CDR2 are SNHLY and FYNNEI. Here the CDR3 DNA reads TGTGCCAGCTTTTTACAGGGTCTCAGCACAGATACGCAGTATTTT. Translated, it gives CASFLQGLSTDTQYF.

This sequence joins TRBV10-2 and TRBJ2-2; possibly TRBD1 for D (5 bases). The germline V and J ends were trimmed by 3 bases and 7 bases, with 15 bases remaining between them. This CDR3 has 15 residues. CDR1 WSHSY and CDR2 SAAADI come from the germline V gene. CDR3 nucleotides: TGCGCCAGCAGTGAAGTAGGACAAGTCGGCGGGGAGCTGTTTTTT. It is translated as CASSEVGQVGGELFF.

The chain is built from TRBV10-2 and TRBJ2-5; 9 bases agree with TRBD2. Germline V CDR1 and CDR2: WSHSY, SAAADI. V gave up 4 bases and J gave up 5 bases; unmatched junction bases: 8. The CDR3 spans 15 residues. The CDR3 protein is CASSVVAGVGETQYF. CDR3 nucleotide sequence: TGCGCCAGCAGTGTTGTAGCGGGAGTCGGGGAGACCCAGTACTTC.

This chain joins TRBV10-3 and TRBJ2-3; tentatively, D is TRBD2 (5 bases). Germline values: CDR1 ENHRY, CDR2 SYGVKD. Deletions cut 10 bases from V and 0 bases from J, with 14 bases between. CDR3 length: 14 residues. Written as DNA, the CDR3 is TGTGCCACCCTTGGAGGTCTTAGCACAGATACGCAGTATTTT. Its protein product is CATLGGLSTDTQYF.

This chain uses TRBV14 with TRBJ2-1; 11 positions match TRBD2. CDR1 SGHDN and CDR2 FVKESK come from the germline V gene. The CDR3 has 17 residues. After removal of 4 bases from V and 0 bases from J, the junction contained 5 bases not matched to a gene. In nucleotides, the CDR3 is TGTGCCAGCAGCCCTAACACTAGCGGGAGCTCCTACAATGAGCAGTTCTTC. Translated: CASSPNTSGSSYNEQFF.

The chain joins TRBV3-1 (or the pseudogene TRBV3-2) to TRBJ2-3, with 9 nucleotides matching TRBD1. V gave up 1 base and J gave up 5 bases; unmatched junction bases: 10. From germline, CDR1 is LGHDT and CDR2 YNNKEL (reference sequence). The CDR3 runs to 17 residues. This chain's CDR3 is CASSQVGTGLLEDTQYF. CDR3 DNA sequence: TGTGCCAGCAGCCAAGTAGGGACAGGGTTATTGGAAGATACGCAGTATTTT.

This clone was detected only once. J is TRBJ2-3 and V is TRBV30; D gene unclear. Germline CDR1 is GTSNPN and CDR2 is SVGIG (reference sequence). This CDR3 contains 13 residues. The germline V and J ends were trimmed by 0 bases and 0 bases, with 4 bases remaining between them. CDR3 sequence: CAWSVQSTDTQYF. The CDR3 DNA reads TGTGCCTGGAGTGTACAGAGCACAGATACGCAGTATTTT.

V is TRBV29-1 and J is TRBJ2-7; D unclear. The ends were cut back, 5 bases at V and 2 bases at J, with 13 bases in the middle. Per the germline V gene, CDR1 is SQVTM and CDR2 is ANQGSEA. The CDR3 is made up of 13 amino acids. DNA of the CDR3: TGCAGCGTTCCGAACGCTAGTACCTACGAGCAGTACGTC. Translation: CSVPNASTYEQYV.

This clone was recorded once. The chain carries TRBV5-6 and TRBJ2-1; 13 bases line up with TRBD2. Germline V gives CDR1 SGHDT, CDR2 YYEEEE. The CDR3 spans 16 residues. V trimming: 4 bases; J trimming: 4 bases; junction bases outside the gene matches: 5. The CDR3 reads CASSKKGLAGYNEQFF. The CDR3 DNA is TGTGCCAGCAGCAAAAAGGGACTAGCGGGATACAATGAGCAGTTCTTC. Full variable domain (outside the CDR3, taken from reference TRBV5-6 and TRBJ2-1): DAGVTQSPTHLIKTRGQQVTLRCSPKSGHDTVSWYQQALGQGPQFIFQYYEEEERQRGNFPDRFSGHQFPNYSSELNVNALLLGDSALYLCASSKKGLAGYNEQFFGPGTRLTVL.

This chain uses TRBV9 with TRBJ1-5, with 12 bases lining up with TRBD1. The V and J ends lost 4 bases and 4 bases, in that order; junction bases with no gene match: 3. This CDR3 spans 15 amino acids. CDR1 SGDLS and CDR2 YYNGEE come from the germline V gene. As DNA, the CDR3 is TGTGCCAGCAGCCGGGGACAGGGGGCTAATCAGCCCCAGCATTTT. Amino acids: CASSRGQGANQPQHF. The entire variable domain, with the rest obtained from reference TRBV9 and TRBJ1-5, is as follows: DSGVTQTPKHLITATGQRVTLRCSPRSGDLSVYWYQQSLDQGLQFLIQYYNGEERAKGNILERFSAQQFPDLHSELNLSSLELGDSALYFCASSRGQGANQPQHFGDGTRLSIL.

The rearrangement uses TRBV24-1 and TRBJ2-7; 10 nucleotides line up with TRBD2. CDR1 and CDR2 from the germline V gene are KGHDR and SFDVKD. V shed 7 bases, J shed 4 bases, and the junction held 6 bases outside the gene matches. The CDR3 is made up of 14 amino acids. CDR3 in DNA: TGTGCCACCAGGGAGCGGGGGGGAAGGTACGAGCAGTACTTC. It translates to CATRERGGRYEQYF.

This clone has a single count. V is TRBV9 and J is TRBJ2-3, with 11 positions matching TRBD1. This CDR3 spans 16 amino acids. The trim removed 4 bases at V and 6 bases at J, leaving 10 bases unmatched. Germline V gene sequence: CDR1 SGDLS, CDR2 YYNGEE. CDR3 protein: CASSPPGTGGADTQYF. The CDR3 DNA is TGTGCCAGCAGCCCCCCCGGGACAGGGGGTGCGGATACGCAGTATTTT.